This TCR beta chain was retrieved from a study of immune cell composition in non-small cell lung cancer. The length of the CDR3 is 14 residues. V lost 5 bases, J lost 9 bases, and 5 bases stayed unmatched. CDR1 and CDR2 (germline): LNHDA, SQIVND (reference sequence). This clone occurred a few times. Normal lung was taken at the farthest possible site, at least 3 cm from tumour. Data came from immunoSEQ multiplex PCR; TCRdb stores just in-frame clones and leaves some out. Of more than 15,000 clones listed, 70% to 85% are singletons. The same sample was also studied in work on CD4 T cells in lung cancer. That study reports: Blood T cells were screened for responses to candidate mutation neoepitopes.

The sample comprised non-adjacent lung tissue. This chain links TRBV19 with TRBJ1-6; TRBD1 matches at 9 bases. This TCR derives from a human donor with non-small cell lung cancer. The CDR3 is CASSWTGVGSPLHF. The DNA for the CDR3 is TGTGCCAGTAGTTGGACAGGGGTAGGTTCACCCCTCCACTTT.